This T cell receptor (beta chain) was retrieved from a study of blood T cell repertoires in COVID-19 (dated by TCRdb to about 2020). Regarding the complete study: Samples covering the acute and convalescent phases of COVID-19 were provided by collaborators in the United States, Italy and Spain. The prospective study material was composed of cDNA or gDNA derived from T cells, B-cell-depleted T cells, or PBMCs. The dataset comprised deeply sampled blood TCRbeta repertoires from subjects exposed to, actively infected with, or recovered from COVID-19. A freely available public database, intended as a resource for researchers studying the immune response to SARS-CoV-2, is where the repertoires were released. The samples were drawn from two sources: the first 160 participants of the ongoing ImmuneRACE study, and some 1,300 subjects contributed by 6 global collaborators. Sample metadata almost always included a de-identified subject ID, COVID-19 status, age in years and sex. Where available, HLA class I and class II types were taken from metadata supplied by the sample provider and were not determined by assay-based typing.

General study outcomes and caveats: How much clinical and demographic metadata was included differed by source and by participant, and the metadata was provided uncurated.

Collaborating institutions collected whole blood in K2EDTA tubes following their own protocols. Collaborator samples were shipped for TCRbeta analysis as frozen whole blood, isolated PBMCs, or DNA extracted from either sample type. As regards this clone: What antigen it recognizes has not been identified. No much larger clonotype is one base removed from it; base qualities were not supplied.

CDR1 and CDR2 are drawn from the germline V gene: SGHDT, YYEEEE. The V and J ends are trimmed by 2 bases and 4 bases, leaving 10 bases between them. From the cysteine through the phenylalanine, the CDR3 covers 14 amino acids. Only CDR3 DNA remains: 42 bases, in frame from the first base. TCRbeta CDR3 regions were amplified from genomic DNA using the immunoSEQ Assay, a bias-controlled multiplex PCR. In the authors' own workflow: Within the assay, amplification of reference gene primers was used to estimate how many nucleated cells each sample contained. To quantify the absolute abundance of each unique TCRbeta CDR3 rearrangement, sequence reads were collapsed and filtered. For each sample, productive Simpson clonality was calculated as the square root of Simpson's diversity index across productive rearrangements. Here the immuneACCESS table is served through TCRdb, limited to in-frame sequences with V and J called. Missing clones are a known gap in these copies; in checked studies unresolved V genes cover under half, and the rest lacks a known reason. That table is the source of V, J and clone size, and D and trimming were worked out from the DNA. The sample table holds around 150,000 clones, of which around 92% were seen once. The ten largest make up about 3% of the sample.

The rearranged segments are TRBV5-6 and TRBJ1-3; no D segment can be confidently identified. This receptor was taken from a man in his sixties with acute or convalescent COVID-19. The source material was peripheral blood. The sequenced DNA: TGTGCCAGCAGCTTTTCCGATCGGGGAAACACCATATATTTT. Its protein reads: CASSFSDRGNTIYF.